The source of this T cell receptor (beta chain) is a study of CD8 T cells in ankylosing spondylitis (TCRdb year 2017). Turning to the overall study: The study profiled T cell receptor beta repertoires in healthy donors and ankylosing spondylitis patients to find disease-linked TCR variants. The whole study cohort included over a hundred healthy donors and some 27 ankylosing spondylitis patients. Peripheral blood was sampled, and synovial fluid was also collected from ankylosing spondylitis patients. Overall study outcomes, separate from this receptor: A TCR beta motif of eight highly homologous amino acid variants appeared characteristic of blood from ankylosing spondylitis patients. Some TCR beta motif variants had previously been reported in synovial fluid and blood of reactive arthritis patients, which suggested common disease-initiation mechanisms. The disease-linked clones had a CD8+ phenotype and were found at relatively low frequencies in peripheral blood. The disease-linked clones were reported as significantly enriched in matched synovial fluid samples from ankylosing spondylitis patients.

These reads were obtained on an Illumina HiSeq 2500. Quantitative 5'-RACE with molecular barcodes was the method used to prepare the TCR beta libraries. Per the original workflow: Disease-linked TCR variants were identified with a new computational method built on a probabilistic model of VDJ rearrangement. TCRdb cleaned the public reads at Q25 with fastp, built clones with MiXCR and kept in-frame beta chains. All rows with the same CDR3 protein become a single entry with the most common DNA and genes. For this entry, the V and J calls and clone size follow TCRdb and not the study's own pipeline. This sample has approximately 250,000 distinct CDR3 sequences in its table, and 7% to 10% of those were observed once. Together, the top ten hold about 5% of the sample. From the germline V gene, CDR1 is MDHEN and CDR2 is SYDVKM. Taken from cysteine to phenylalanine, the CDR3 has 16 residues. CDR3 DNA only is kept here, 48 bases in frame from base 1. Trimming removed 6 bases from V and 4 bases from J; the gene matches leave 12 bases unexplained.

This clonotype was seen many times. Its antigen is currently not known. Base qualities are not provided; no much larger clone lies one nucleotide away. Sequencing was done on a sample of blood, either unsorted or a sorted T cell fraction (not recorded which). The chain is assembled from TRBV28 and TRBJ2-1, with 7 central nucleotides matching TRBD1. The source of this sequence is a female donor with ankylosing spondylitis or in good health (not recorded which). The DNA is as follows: TGTGCCAGCAGCTTAGGGGGCGTCGGCGGATACAATGAGCAGTTCTTC. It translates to CASSLGGVGGYNEQFF.